The present T cell receptor beta chain was sequenced within a study of a mutant IDH1 vaccine in newly diagnosed glioma. The wider study: Treated patients, roughly 60% male and about 38% female, averaged approximately 40 years of age.

V dropped 5 bases and J dropped 0 bases, with 14 bases sitting between them. There are 17 residues in the CDR3. Germline values: CDR1 SGHTA, CDR2 FQGNSA. Clones were sequenced by immunoSEQ multiplex PCR, and TCRdb holds only the in-frame ones, with some missing. The sample consists of 80,000 to 100,000 clones, around three quarters of them appearing once. Time point of the sample: baseline, week 1 (first vaccination visit). Treatment denoted: pre-vaccination baseline after standard-of-care therapy. Donors' newly diagnosed IDH1-mutant WHO grade 3 or 4 astrocytomas lacked nuclear ATRX. Specimen: PBMCs, collected from a glioma patient treated with radiotherapy, temozolomide or both. The chain employs TRBV7-2 and TRBJ2-6; tentative D call: TRBD1 (5 bases). This sequence originates from a man between 40 and 49 years old with glioma. For the CDR3, the DNA is TGTGCCAGCAGCCCAGGGATAACCCGCTCTGGGGCCAACGTCCTGACTTTC. The encoded protein is CASSPGITRSGANVLTF.